These T cell receptor beta chains were read from a single sample in a study of chemoradiotherapy in HPV16-positive cancers. Data came from immunoSEQ multiplex PCR; TCRdb stores just in-frame clones and leaves some out. Altogether around 12,000 clones are present, about four fifths being singletons, with the ten largest covering 1.1%. Sample collection occurred from a patient who underwent chemoradiotherapy. These receptors were taken from a human donor with HPV-associated anogenital cancer. CDR3s include the opening cysteine and the closing phenylalanine or tryptophan. A D gene is named only where the DNA matches it firmly. Clone size appears in some rows only: once, few, many, or a class for an expanded clone.

clone_size	v_call	j_call	d_call	cdr3_aa	cdr3_nt
.	TRBV4-3	TRBJ2-1	TRBD2	CASSQDFAGVRDEQFF	TGCGCCAGCAGCCAAGACTTCGCGGGGGTAAGGGATGAGCAGTTCTTC
.	TRBV7-3	TRBJ1-2	.	CASSFSGEEGYTF	TGTGCCAGCAGCTTTTCTGGGGAGGAAGGCTACACCTTC
.	TRBV6-6	TRBJ1-5	.	CASSNRAWGSNQPQHF	TGTGCCAGCAGTAACCGTGCCTGGGGCAGCAATCAGCCCCAGCATTTT
.	TRBV19	TRBJ1-3	.	CASSMVGNTIYF	TGTGCCAGTAGTATGGTGGGAAACACCATATATTTT
.	TRBV18	TRBJ2-5	TRBD2	CASSSGGGYGETQYF	TGTGCCAGCTCATCGGGAGGCGGTTATGGAGAGACCCAGTACTTC
.	TRBV2	TRBJ1-5	.	CASSTGWVQHF	TGTGCCAGCAGTACAGGGTGGGTCCAGCATTTT
.	TRBV5-8	TRBJ1-1	TRBD1	CASSLWGQGSLNTEAFF	TGTGCCAGCAGCTTATGGGGACAGGGCTCTTTGAACACTGAAGCTTTCTTT
once	TRBV4-3	TRBJ1-3	.	CASSQDLRTSGNTIYF	TGCGCCAGCAGCCAAGATCTCCGTACCTCTGGAAACACCATATATTTT
.	TRBV4-2	TRBJ2-1	TRBD1	CASSHTQTGDFGNEQFF	TGTGCCAGCAGCCACACCCAGACAGGGGACTTCGGCAATGAGCAGTTCTTC
once	TRBV25-1	TRBJ1-3	.	CASSGLSFGGTIYF	TGTGCCAGCAGTGGACTTAGCTTTGGCGGCACCATATATTTT
.	TRBV5-5	TRBJ2-7	.	CASTRVWGTGDEQYF	TGTGCCAGCACCAGGGTTTGGGGGACGGGCGACGAGCAGTACTTC
.	TRBV10-3	TRBJ2-2	.	CAISESGRIKLTGELFF	TGTGCCATCAGTGAGTCAGGGAGAATTAAGCTCACCGGGGAGCTGTTTTTT
.	TRBV6-1	TRBJ2-7	.	CASSGFYEQYF	TGTGCCAGCAGTGGCTTCTACGAGCAGTACTTC
.	TRBV5-1	TRBJ1-2	TRBD1	CASSPPGQGGHGYTF	TGCGCCAGCAGCCCGCCGGGACAGGGGGGTCACGGCTACACCTTC
.	TRBV2	TRBJ1-1	TRBD1	CASSDPTTGMNTEAFF	TGTGCCAGCAGTGATCCTACGACAGGGATGAACACTGAAGCTTTCTTT
.	TRBV4-2	TRBJ1-1	TRBD1	CASSHTEDRVNTEAFF	TGTGCCAGCAGCCACACGGAGGACAGGGTGAACACTGAAGCTTTCTTT
few	TRBV19	TRBJ1-6	TRBD1	CASGDRESPLHF	TGTGCCAGTGGGGACAGGGAATCACCCCTCCACTTT
.	TRBV28	TRBJ2-7	TRBD2	CASSLNLLAGGSPSYEQYF	TGTGCCAGCAGTTTAAATTTACTAGCGGGGGGGTCGCCATCCTACGAGCAGTACTTC
.	TRBV29-1	TRBJ1-6	.	CSVDLGGGSPLHF	TGCAGCGTTGATCTGGGGGGAGGGTCACCCCTCCACTTT
few	TRBV29-1	TRBJ2-5	.	CSVCLRGQSPETQYF	TGCAGCGTCTGCCTTCGGGGCCAATCTCCGGAGACCCAGTACTTC
.	TRBV7-2	TRBJ2-3	.	CASTLLGRSTDTQYF	TGTGCCAGCACCCTGCTAGGGCGGAGCACAGATACGCAGTATTTT
.	TRBV7-3	TRBJ2-3	TRBD2	CASSSNGLAGHTDTQYF	TGTGCCAGCAGTTCTAACGGACTAGCGGGCCACACAGATACGCAGTATTTT
.	TRBV7-8	TRBJ2-5	.	CASSLVYSQETQYF	TGTGCCAGCAGCTTAGTTTACAGCCAAGAGACCCAGTACTTC
.	TRBV2	TRBJ2-5	TRBD2	CASRGSGGDKETQYF	TGTGCCAGCAGAGGTAGCGGGGGGGACAAAGAGACCCAGTACTTC
.	TRBV5-4	TRBJ2-7	TRBD1	CASSWDRGIYYEQYF	TGTGCCAGCAGCTGGGACAGGGGAATATACTACGAGCAGTACTTC
.	TRBV27	TRBJ1-1	.	CASSIRGLPEAFF	TGTGCCAGCAGTATCCGGGGGCTCCCTGAAGCTTTCTTT
.	TRBV5-1	TRBJ2-2	.	CASSLEGLYTGELFF	TGCGCCAGCAGCTTGGAGGGACTCTACACCGGGGAGCTGTTTTTT
few	TRBV23-1	TRBJ2-7	.	CAPIGGDPYEQYF	TGCGCCCCCATAGGGGGGGATCCCTACGAGCAGTACTTC
.	TRBV19	TRBJ1-2	.	CASSIDLSYGYTF	TGTGCCAGTAGTATAGATCTCAGTTATGGCTACACCTTC
.	TRBV20-1	TRBJ2-1	.	CSANGNEQFF	TGCAGTGCTAACGGCAATGAGCAGTTCTTC
.	TRBV11-2	TRBJ2-1	.	CASSFFDRRGGEQFF	TGTGCCAGCAGCTTTTTCGACAGGCGCGGCGGTGAGCAGTTCTTC
.	TRBV5-6	TRBJ1-2	.	CASSFDSDSGYTF	TGTGCCAGCAGCTTTGACTCAGACAGTGGCTACACCTTC
.	TRBV2	TRBJ2-5	TRBD2	CASGGRSGGVQETQYF	TGTGCCAGCGGGGGAAGAAGCGGGGGGGTCCAGGAGACCCAGTACTTC
.	TRBV5-8	TRBJ2-2	.	CASSIRGANTGELFF	TGTGCCAGCAGCATCAGGGGCGCGAACACCGGGGAGCTGTTTTTT
once	TRBV28	TRBJ2-7	.	CASSWGRTSQYF	TGTGCCAGCAGTTGGGGTAGGACTTCGCAGTACTTC
.	TRBV7-9	TRBJ2-2	.	CASSPLGRSPAGELFF	TGTGCCAGCAGCCCCCTCGGCAGGTCCCCGGCCGGGGAGCTGTTTTTT